The rows below give T cell receptor beta chains drawn from one sample of a study of cytomegalovirus exposure and HLA in healthy donors. Measured with immunoSEQ multiplex PCR; TCRdb has only the in-frame clones, and not every one. Found here are 150,000 or so clones, under 85% of them singletons; the top ten hold 1.5% to 2%. Sequenced sample: PBMCs. These receptors were obtained from a woman aged 25 to 39 in good health and CMV-seronegative. The conserved cysteine and the conserved F or W are not part of the CDR3 here. Fields, in order: D gene, J gene, V gene, CDR3 protein. The D gene is left open where the match is weak.

D: NA
J: TRBJ1-2
V: TRBV11-3
CDR3: ASSFPYGEGGYT

D: NA
J: TRBJ1-2
V: TRBV30
CDR3: AWSKGAASNYGYT

D: NA
J: TRBJ1-1
V: TRBV30
CDR3: AWSALSMNTEAF

D: NA
J: TRBJ1-2
V: TRBV7-9
CDR3: ASSLGAGITNYGYT

D: NA
J: TRBJ2-7
V: TRBV28
CDR3: ASSLAQTAYEQY

D: TRBD1
J: TRBJ2-2
V: TRBV11-2
CDR3: ASSPRTGWNTGELF

D: TRBD1
J: TRBJ1-1
V: TRBV29-1
CDR3: SVVPDRVNTEAF

D: NA
J: TRBJ1-1
V: TRBV30
CDR3: AWRYEAHTEAF

D: NA
J: TRBJ2-1
V: TRBV19
CDR3: ASSFQLSEQF

D: NA
J: TRBJ1-1
V: TRBV9
CDR3: ASSAGPPDSMNTEAF

D: NA
J: TRBJ1-1
V: TRBV18
CDR3: ASSPRGGGYEGTEAF

D: TRBD2
J: TRBJ2-1
V: TRBV19
CDR3: ASSRGLVYNEQF

D: NA
J: TRBJ2-5
V: TRBV19
CDR3: ASSYVDRQETQY

D: NA
J: TRBJ2-2
V: TRBV6-5
CDR3: ASSYEPGWTGELF

D: TRBD2
J: TRBJ2-7
V: TRBV28
CDR3: ATGRSSYEQY

D: TRBD2
J: TRBJ2-7
V: TRBV7-2
CDR3: ASSLDSSGVYEQY

D: NA
J: TRBJ1-5
V: TRBV27
CDR3: ASSLWAGRNQPQH

D: NA
J: TRBJ1-3
V: TRBV6-6
CDR3: ASNRYSGSGNTIY

D: NA
J: TRBJ1-2
V: TRBV5-8
CDR3: ASSLDDRGVYGYT

D: NA
J: TRBJ2-7
V: TRBV6-4
CDR3: ASLGDRPYEQY

D: NA
J: TRBJ2-5
V: TRBV7-9
CDR3: ASSLVQGQETQY

D: TRBD1
J: TRBJ2-1
V: TRBV11-1
CDR3: ASSYPAGTAYNEQF

D: TRBD2
J: TRBJ2-2
V: TRBV7-2
CDR3: ASSFLTGGGELF

D: NA
J: TRBJ1-3
V: TRBV5-4
CDR3: ASSAFGIVSGNTIY

D: TRBD1
J: TRBJ1-2
V: TRBV7-2
CDR3: ASSTPDRGLRDGYT

D: NA
J: TRBJ1-1
V: TRBV28
CDR3: ASRLTGPNTEAF

D: NA
J: TRBJ1-1
V: TRBV25-1
CDR3: ASLPGGAGSTEAF

D: NA
J: TRBJ1-6
V: TRBV5-1
CDR3: ASSLVEGNSPLH

D: NA
J: TRBJ1-1
V: TRBV6-1
CDR3: ASSDTGRTEAF

D: TRBD1
J: TRBJ1-5
V: TRBV5-8
CDR3: ASHPFSGQGTSNQPQH

D: NA
J: TRBJ2-4
V: TRBV7-9
CDR3: ASSSPGLDMSIQY

D: NA
J: TRBJ1-2
V: TRBV14
CDR3: ASSPLGHSNYGYT

D: TRBD1
J: TRBJ1-2
V: TRBV30
CDR3: AWSQDRGGYT

D: TRBD1
J: TRBJ1-4
V: TRBV19
CDR3: ASSIGQGRGNEKLF

D: NA
J: TRBJ2-2
V: TRBV6-1
CDR3: ASSYTDTGELF

D: NA
J: TRBJ2-4
V: TRBV18
CDR3: ASSQQGLAKNIQY

D: TRBD1
J: TRBJ2-2
V: TRBV6-6
CDR3: ASNRGRPPGELF

D: TRBD1
J: TRBJ2-6
V: TRBV28
CDR3: ASSLGRGLLSGANVLT

D: TRBD2
J: TRBJ2-5
V: TRBV7-9
CDR3: ASVRGGDQY

D: TRBD1
J: TRBJ1-2
V: TRBV10-3
CDR3: AISEFIGTGEGYT

D: TRBD1
J: TRBJ2-5
V: TRBV5-4
CDR3: ASSLIGGGETQY

D: NA
J: TRBJ2-1
V: TRBV10-3
CDR3: AISVEGWGTQF

D: NA
J: TRBJ2-1
V: TRBV5-4
CDR3: ATIDRGSYNEQF

D: TRBD1
J: TRBJ2-1
V: TRBV5-1
CDR3: ASSNRDRGRDEQF

D: TRBD1
J: TRBJ1-1
V: TRBV5-6
CDR3: ASSAKDRLATEAF

D: NA
J: TRBJ2-7
V: TRBV27
CDR3: ASTPAGNSEQY

D: TRBD2
J: TRBJ2-7
V: TRBV11-3
CDR3: ASSVTSGGVQY

D: NA
J: TRBJ2-3
V: TRBV4-2
CDR3: ASSHPLASTDTQY

D: TRBD2
J: TRBJ2-7
V: TRBV6-1
CDR3: ASRASGGLGEQY

D: TRBD2
J: TRBJ2-1
V: TRBV28
CDR3: ASTTAGGGIYNEQF

D: NA
J: TRBJ1-2
V: TRBV6-5
CDR3: ASSTGHANGGYT

D: TRBD1
J: TRBJ2-2
V: TRBV4-3
CDR3: ASSQVGRGGDTGELF

D: NA
J: TRBJ2-2
V: TRBV4-2
CDR3: ASSQDLFTGELF

D: NA
J: TRBJ2-3
V: TRBV7-6
CDR3: ASSLRLFADTQY

D: NA
J: TRBJ2-5
V: TRBV6-1
CDR3: ASSERGRGETQY

D: TRBD2
J: TRBJ2-1
V: TRBV2
CDR3: ASSEAERGGLKSNEQF